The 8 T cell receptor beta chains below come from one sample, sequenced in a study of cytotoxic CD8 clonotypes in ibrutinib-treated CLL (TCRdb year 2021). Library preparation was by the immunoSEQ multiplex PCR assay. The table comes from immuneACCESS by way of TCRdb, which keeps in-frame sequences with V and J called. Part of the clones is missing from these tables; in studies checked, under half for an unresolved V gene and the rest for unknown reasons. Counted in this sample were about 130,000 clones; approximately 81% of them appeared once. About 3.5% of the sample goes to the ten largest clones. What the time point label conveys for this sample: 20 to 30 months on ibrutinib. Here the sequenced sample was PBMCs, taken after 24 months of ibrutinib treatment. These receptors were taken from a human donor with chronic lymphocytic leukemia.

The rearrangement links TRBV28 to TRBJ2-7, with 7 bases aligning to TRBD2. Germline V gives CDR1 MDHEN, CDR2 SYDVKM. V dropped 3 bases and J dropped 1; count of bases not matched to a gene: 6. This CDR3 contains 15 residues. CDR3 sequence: CASSFPSGVSYEQYF. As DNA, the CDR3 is TGTGCCAGCAGTTTCCCCAGCGGGGTGTCCTACGAGCAGTACTTC.

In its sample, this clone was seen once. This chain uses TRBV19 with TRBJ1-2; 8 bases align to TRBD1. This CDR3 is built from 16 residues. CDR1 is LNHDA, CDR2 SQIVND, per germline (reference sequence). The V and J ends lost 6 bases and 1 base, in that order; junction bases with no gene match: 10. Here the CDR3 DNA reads TGTGCCAGTAGCCAGGGGGCAGCTCCGAATAACTATGGCTACACCTTC. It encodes CASSQGAAPNNYGYTF.

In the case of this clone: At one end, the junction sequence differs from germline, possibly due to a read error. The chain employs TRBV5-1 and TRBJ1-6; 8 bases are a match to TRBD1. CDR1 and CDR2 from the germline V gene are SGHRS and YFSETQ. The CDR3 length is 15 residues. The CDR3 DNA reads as TGTGCCAGCAGCGGCGACAGGGGAGGGTCTTCACCCCTCCACTTT. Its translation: CASSGDRGGSSPLHF.

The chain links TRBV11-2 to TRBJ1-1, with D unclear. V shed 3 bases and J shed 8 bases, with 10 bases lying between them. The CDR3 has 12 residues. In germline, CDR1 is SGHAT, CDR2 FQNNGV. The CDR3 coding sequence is TGTGCCAGCAGCTTCCTCCAGGCCGAAGCTTTCTTT. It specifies CASSFLQAEAFF.

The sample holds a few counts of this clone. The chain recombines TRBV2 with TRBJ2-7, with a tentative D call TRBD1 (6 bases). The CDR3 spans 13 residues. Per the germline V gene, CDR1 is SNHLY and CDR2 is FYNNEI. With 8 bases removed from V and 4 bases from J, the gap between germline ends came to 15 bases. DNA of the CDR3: TGTGCCAGCGGGTTTCAACAGGGTTACGAGCAGTACTTC. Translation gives CASGFQQGYEQYF.

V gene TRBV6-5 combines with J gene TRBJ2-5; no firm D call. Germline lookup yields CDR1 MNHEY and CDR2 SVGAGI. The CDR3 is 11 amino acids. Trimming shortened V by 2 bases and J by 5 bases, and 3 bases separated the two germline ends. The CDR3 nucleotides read TGTGCCAGCAGTTACGGGGAGACCCAGTACTTC. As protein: CASSYGETQYF.

The CDR3 here is CAISEPSGGTGELFF. The CDR3 DNA sequence: TGTGCCATCAGTGAGCCGTCTGGCGGCACCGGGGAGCTGTTTTTT. The chain couples TRBV10-3 to TRBJ2-2; no clear D. This CDR3 has 15 residues. CDR1 is ENHRY and CDR2 is SYGVKD in the germline V gene. Trimming took 2 bases from V and 4 from J, leaving 11 bases between them.

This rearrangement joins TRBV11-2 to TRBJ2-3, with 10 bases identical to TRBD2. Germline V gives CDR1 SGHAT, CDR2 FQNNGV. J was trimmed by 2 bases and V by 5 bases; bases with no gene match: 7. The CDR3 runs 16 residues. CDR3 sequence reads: CASSRRTSGFTDTQYF. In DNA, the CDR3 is TGTGCCAGCAGCCGCCGGACTAGCGGCTTCACAGATACGCAGTATTTT. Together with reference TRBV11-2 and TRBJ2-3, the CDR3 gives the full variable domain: EAGVAQSPRYKIIEKRQSVAFWCNPISGHATLYWYQQILGQGPKLLIQFQNNGVVDDSQLPKDRFSAERLKGVDSTLKIQPAKLEDSAVYLCASSRRTSGFTDTQYFGPGTRLTVL.